These 5 T cell receptor beta chains were all obtained from the same sample, sequenced in a study of T cell changes during pregnancy in multiple sclerosis. Generated by immunoSEQ multiplex PCR, the TCRdb table keeps only in-frame clones and is missing some. The table records fewer than 85,000 clones, roughly 93% of them present only once. The sequencing used peripheral blood, collected in the second trimester of pregnancy. The receptors originated from a female donor with multiple sclerosis, enrolled in a pregnancy study.

This rearrangement joins TRBV9 to TRBJ2-1, with 11 bases matching TRBD2. This CDR3 is 18 amino acids long. Germline V CDR1 and CDR2: SGDLS, YYNGEE. V lost 0 bases and J lost 0; bases outside the gene matches: 5. Written as DNA, the CDR3 is TGTGCCAGCAGCGTAGTAGCGGGGGGGTCCAGCTCCTACAATGAGCAGTTCTTC. Residues: CASSVVAGGSSSYNEQFF.

The chain is built from TRBV25-1 and TRBJ2-7; TRBD2 matches at 8 bases. The germline gives CDR1 MGHDK, CDR2 SYGVNS. The CDR3 extends over 15 amino acids. V lost 4 bases and J lost 0; bases outside the gene matches: 5. CDR3 nucleotide sequence: TGTGCCAGCAGTGGGGTAGCGGGGCTCTCCTACGAGCAGTACTTC. It encodes CASSGVAGLSYEQYF.

The genes are TRBV11-2 and TRBJ2-2; D remains ambiguous. Germline CDR1 and CDR2: SGHAT and FQNNGV. V lost 1 base, J lost 4 bases, and 7 bases lay in between. The CDR3 is 14 amino acids. CDR3 residues: CASSLGLRTGELFF. Here the CDR3 DNA reads TGTGCCAGCAGCTTAGGGCTCCGCACCGGGGAGCTGTTTTTT. The full variable domain, with the rest looked up from reference TRBV11-2 and TRBJ2-2, is EAGVAQSPRYKIIEKRQSVAFWCNPISGHATLYWYQQILGQGPKLLIQFQNNGVVDDSQLPKDRFSAERLKGVDSTLKIQPAKLEDSAVYLCASSLGLRTGELFFGEGSRLTVL.

This chain links TRBV7-6 with TRBJ2-1, with unresolved D. The CDR3 covers 12 residues. The V gene's germline CDR1 is SGHVS and CDR2 FNYEAQ. Trimming pared 5 bases from V and 5 bases from J, leaving 7 bases between. The DNA of the CDR3 is TGTGCCAGCAGCCAAGCTGACAATGAGCAGTTCTTC. Protein sequence: CASSQADNEQFF.

The chain employs TRBV18 and TRBJ2-6; D not resolved. The germline CDR1 and CDR2 sequences are KGHSH and LQKENI. The CDR3 is 15 residues long. V dropped 2 bases and J dropped 7 bases, with 12 bases sitting between them. DNA of the CDR3: TGTGCCAGCTCACCAACAGTGGTTGGAGCCAACGTCCTGACTTTC. Its translation is CASSPTVVGANVLTF.